A single sample gave rise to the 2 T cell receptor beta chains below, sequenced in a study of human T cells and chemical hapten exposure. One entry per CDR3 protein, called by TCRdb with MiXCR from the RACE reads. This table holds fewer than 300,000 distinct CDR3 sequences, 7.5% to 8% found once. The time point is: pre-sensitization, week 0. Treatment reported: therapeutic diphenylcyclopropenone sensitization with weekly scalp DPC. The starting material was whole blood, obtained in connection with sensitization to the hapten diphenylcyclopropenone (DPC). Source of these receptors: a man aged 18 to 29 with alopecia areata. Some clones in this sample may be carry-over from other donors' samples.

Turning to this clonotype: This may be a read error, as it is one base from a much larger clone. The chain uses TRBV6-5 and TRBJ1-2, with D perhaps TRBD1 (6 bases). This CDR3 is built from 16 residues. The V end lost 7 bases, the J end lost 0 bases, and 18 bases lay between the germline ends. The germline V gene encodes CDR1 MNHEY and CDR2 SVGAGI. The CDR3 reads CASKMQGTRANYGYTF. CDR3 bases: TGTGCCAGCAAAATGCAGGGGACACGAGCTAACTATGGCTACACCTTC.

This clonotype was recorded a few times. At one of its ends the junction is not consistent with the germline gene, which may arise from a read error. The chain recombines TRBV6-2 or TRBV6-3 with TRBJ2-1, with D uncertain. The CDR3 has 12 amino acids. In germline, CDR1 is MNHEY, CDR2 SVGEGT. CDR3 loop: CASSRPGRPAKF. CDR3 nucleotides: TGTGCCAGCAGTCGCCCGGGCCGACCTGCCAAGTTC.